The clone carrying this T cell receptor beta chain came up many times. The germline V and J ends were trimmed by 2 bases and 3 bases, with 12 bases remaining between them. Looked up from germline, CDR1 is SGHRS and CDR2 is YFSETQ. This CDR3 has 14 residues. In the authors' methods: Using reference gene primer amplification, nucleated cell counts were estimated. Here immunoSEQ multiplex PCR was the method, and the copy in TCRdb shows in-frame clones only, minus some. V and J calls and clone size follow that table, whereas D and trimming were derived from the DNA. The sample lists approximately 260,000 clones, around four fifths occurring once. The data stem from a study of blood T cell repertoires in COVID-19. About the research overall: The United States, Italy and Spain supplied acute and convalescent COVID-19 samples. Nucleic acid was either cDNA or gDNA, and it came from T cells, B-cell-depleted T cells, or PBMCs.

The origin of this receptor is a woman between 35 and 50 years old with active or convalescent COVID-19. The sequenced material came from peripheral blood. V is TRBV5-1 and J is TRBJ2-7; a possible D gene is TRBD1 (6 bases). Here the CDR3 reads CASSFLDRSYEQYF. The CDR3 DNA reads as TGCGCCAGCAGCTTTTTAGACAGGAGCTACGAGCAGTACTTC.